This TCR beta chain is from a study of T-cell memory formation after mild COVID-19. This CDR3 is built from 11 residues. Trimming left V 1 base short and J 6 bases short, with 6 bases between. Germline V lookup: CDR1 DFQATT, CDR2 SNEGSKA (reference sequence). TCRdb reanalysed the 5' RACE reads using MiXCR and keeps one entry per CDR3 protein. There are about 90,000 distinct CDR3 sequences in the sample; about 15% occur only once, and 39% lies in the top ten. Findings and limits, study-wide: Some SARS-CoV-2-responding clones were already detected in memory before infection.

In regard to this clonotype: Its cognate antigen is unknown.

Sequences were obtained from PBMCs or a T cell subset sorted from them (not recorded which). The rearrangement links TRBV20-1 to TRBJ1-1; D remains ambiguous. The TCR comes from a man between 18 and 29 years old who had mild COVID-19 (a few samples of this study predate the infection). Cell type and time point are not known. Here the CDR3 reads CSARVRAEAFF. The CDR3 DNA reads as TGCAGTGCTAGAGTTCGGGCTGAAGCTTTCTTT.